This TCR beta chain was captured in a study of CD8 T cells in Susac syndrome. Study-wide results and caveats: The number of Susac-specific public clones found was approximately 17 in total CD8+ repertoires and about five in CD8+ TEMRA repertoires. The study acknowledged a relatively small number of individuals in its TCR sequencing and HLA analysis.

An amount of RNA that ranged from roughly 0.45 to 1 ug was reverse transcribed with random hexamers. In TCRdb, the immunoSEQ multiplex PCR reads were re-called with MiXCR into one record per CDR3 protein. The repertoire holds 95,000 to 150,000 distinct CDR3 sequences, with roughly 94% as singletons. CDR1 SGHRS and CDR2 YFSETQ come from the germline V gene. This CDR3 spans 17 amino acids. J gave up 0 bases and V 2 bases, and 4 bases lay outside the gene matches. Sequencing targeted TCR beta in blood CD8+ and CD4+ T cells. Negative isolation yielded the CD8+ and CD4+ T cells, while FACS enriched the TEMRA cells. As concerns this clonotype: Its target is unknown.

The chain joins TRBV5-1 to TRBJ2-7, with 14 bases lining up with TRBD2. The sequence was collected from a human donor with Susac syndrome. The sequencing input was CD8+ T cells from PBMCs. CDR3 amino acids: CASSFGTSGGSSYEQYF. CDR3 sequence (DNA): TGCGCCAGCAGCTTCGGGACTAGCGGGGGTTCCTCCTACGAGCAGTACTTC.